This T cell receptor beta chain emerged from a study of cytomegalovirus exposure and HLA in healthy donors. Study-wide results and limits: An apparent linkage of common viral pathogens to several of the most significant clusters emerged in a later analysis.

Germline CDR1 is MDHEN and CDR2 is SYDVKM. Trimming stripped 5 bases from V and 5 bases from J, with 22 bases between. CDR3 size: 17 residues. The PCR was carried out with 60 Vbeta primers and 13 Jbeta primers. Data came from immunoSEQ multiplex PCR; TCRdb stores just in-frame clones and leaves some out. The data hold 140,000 or so clones, with around 80% observed a single time. Points on this clone: Its antigen is not known.

The chain combines TRBV28 with TRBJ1-5; D is unclear. The clonotype comes from a woman between 35 and 50 years old in good health and CMV-seropositive. The sequenced material came from PBMCs. CDR3 sequence: CASSKPELSSADQPQHF. The DNA for the CDR3 is TGTGCCAGCAGTAAACCGGAACTATCATCAGCGGATCAGCCCCAGCATTTT.